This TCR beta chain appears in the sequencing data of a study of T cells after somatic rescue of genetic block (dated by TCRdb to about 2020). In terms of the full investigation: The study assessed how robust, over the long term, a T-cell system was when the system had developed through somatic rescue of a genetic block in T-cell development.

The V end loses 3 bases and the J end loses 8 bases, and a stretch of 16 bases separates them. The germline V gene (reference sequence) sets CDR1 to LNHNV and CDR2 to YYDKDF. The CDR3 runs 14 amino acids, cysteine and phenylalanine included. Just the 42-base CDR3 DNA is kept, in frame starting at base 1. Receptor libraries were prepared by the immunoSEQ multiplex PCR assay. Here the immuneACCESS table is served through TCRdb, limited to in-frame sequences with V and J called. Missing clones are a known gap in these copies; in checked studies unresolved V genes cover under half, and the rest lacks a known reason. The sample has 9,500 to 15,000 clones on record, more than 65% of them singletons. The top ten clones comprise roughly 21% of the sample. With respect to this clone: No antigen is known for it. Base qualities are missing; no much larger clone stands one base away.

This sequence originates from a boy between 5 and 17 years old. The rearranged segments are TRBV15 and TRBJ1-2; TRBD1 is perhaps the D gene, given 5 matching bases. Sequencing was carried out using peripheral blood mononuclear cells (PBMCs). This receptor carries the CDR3 CATSSSEAGYGYTF. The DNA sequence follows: TGTGCCACCAGCAGCAGTGAGGCAGGGTACGGCTACACCTTC.